This T cell receptor beta chain was observed in a study of blood T cells in healthy people across ages. It was with a sample-barcoded 5' primer and a J-beta primer mix that a second PCR of roughly 7 to 12 cycles was run. TCRdb reprocessed the 5' RACE reads via MiXCR and lists one record per CDR3 protein. Among 650,000 to 800,000 distinct CDR3 sequences listed, 40% to 50% were seen once. The CDR3 is 12 amino acids. The V gene's germline CDR1 is MNHNS and CDR2 SASEGT. V lost 6 bases, J lost 6 bases, and 11 bases lay in between. The sample comprised blood. The rearrangement uses TRBV6-1 and TRBJ1-2; no clear D gene. The clonotype comes from a man aged 60 to 75 in good health. The DNA of the CDR3 is TGTGCCAGCAGGGACTTGATAAATGGCTACACCTTC. Translated, it gives CASRDLINGYTF.